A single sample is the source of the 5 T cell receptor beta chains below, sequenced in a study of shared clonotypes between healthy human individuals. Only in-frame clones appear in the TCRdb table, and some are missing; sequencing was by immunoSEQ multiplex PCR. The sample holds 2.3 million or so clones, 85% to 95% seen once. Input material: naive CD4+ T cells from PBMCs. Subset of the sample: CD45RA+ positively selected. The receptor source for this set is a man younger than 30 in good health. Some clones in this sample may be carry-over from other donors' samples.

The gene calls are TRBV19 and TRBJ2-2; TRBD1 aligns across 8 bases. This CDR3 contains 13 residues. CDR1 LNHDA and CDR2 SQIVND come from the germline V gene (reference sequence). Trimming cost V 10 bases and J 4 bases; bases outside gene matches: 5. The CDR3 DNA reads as TGTGCCACCTCCGACAGGGGCACCGGGGAGCTGTTTTTT. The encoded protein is CATSDRGTGELFF. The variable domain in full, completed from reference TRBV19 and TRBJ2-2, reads DGGITQSPKYLFRKEGQNVTLSCEQNLNHDAMYWYRQDPGQGLRLIYYSQIVNDFQKGDIAEGYSVSREKKESFPLTVTSAQKNPTAFYLCATSDRGTGELFFGEGSRLTVL.

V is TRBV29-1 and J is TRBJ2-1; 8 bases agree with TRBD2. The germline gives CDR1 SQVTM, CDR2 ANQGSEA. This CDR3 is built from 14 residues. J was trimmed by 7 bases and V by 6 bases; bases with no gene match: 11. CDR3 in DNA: TGCAGCGTCGCGAACAGACTAGCGTATAATGAGCAGTTCTTC. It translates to CSVANRLAYNEQFF.

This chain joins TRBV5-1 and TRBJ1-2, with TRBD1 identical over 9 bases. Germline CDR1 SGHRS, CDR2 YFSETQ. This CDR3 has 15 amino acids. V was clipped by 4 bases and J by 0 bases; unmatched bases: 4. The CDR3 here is CASSTQGAPNYGYTF. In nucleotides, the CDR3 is TGCGCCAGCAGCACACAGGGGGCTCCTAACTATGGCTACACCTTC.

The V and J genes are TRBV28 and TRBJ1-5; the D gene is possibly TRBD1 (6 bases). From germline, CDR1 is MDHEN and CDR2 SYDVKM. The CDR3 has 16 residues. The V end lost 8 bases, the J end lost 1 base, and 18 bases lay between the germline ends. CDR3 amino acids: CASGVMTGYSNQPQHF. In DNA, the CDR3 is TGTGCCAGCGGCGTCATGACAGGTTACAGCAATCAGCCCCAGCATTTT.

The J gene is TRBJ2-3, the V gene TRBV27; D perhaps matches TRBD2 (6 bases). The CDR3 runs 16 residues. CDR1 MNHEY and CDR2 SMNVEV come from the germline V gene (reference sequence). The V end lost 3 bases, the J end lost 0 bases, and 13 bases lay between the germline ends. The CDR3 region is CASSFILATSTDTQYF. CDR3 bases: TGTGCCAGCAGTTTCATCCTAGCGACTAGCACAGATACGCAGTATTTT.